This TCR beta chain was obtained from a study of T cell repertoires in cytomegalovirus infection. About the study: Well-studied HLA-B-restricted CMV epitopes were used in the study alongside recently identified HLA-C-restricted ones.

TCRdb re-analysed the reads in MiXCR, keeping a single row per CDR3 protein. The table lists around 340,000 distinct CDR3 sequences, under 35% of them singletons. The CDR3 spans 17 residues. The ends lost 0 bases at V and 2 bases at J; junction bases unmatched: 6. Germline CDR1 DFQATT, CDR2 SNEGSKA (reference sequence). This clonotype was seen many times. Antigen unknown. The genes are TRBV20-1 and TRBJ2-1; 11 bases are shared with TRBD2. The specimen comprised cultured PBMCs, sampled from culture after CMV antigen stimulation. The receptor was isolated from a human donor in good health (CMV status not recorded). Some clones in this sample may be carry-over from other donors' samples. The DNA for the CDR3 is TGCAGTGCTAGAGATGGGGAACTAGCGGGGGCCTACAATGAGCAGTTCTTC. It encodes CSARDGELAGAYNEQFF.